These T cell receptor beta chains were read from a single sample in a study of cytomegalovirus exposure and HLA in healthy donors. The protocol was immunoSEQ multiplex PCR, while the TCRdb copy is restricted to in-frame clones and leaves out a portion. The data contain 150,000 or so clones, around four fifths of them seen just once; the ten biggest clones take up 9% to 10%. The sequenced material came from PBMCs. The receptors stem from a man between 18 and 35 years old in good health and CMV-seropositive. Each CDR3 is given with its conserved first and last residue. The order of the fields is D gene, J gene, V gene, clone size, CDR3 protein, CDR3 DNA. A D gene is named only where the DNA matches it firmly. Size values are once, few and many counts, or a class for expanded clones, and some rows have none.

.	TRBJ1-5	TRBV29-1	.	CSVGGDSNQPQHF	TGCAGCGTTGGAGGTGATAGCAATCAGCCCCAGCATTTT
.	TRBJ2-4	TRBV4-1	few	CASSQVPPVAKNIQYF	TGCGCCAGCAGCCAAGTACCGCCAGTGGCCAAAAACATTCAGTACTTC
TRBD1	TRBJ1-1	TRBV19	.	CATRDRGTEAFF	TGTGCCACTAGGGACAGGGGAACTGAAGCTTTCTTT
TRBD1	TRBJ2-5	TRBV6-1	.	CASTTGTGQETQYF	TGTGCCAGCACCACCGGGACAGGTCAAGAGACCCAGTACTTC
TRBD1	TRBJ2-7	TRBV13	.	CASSTRTGELYEQYF	TGTGCCAGCAGCACCCGGACAGGGGAACTCTACGAGCAGTACTTC
.	TRBJ1-3	TRBV11-2	.	CASSPPGSGRRNAIYF	TGTGCCAGCAGCCCCCCAGGGTCGGGGAGGCGAAACGCCATATATTTT
.	TRBJ2-7	TRBV27	once	CASRLVGENYEQYF	TGTGCCTCCAGACTAGTGGGGGAGAACTACGAGCAGTACTTC
.	TRBJ1-3	TRBV4-3	.	CASSQSTSSGNTIYF	TGCGCCAGCAGCCAATCGACTAGCTCTGGAAACACCATATATTTT
.	TRBJ2-7	TRBV7-9	.	CASSWAGSYEQYF	TGTGCCAGCAGCTGGGCTGGATCCTACGAGCAGTACTTC
TRBD1	TRBJ1-1	TRBV11-2	.	CASSRGTDEAFF	TGTGCCAGCAGCCGCGGGACAGACGAAGCTTTCTTT
.	TRBJ2-7	TRBV2	.	CASSGQIQPFYEQYF	TGTGCCAGCAGCGGACAGATTCAACCTTTCTACGAGCAGTACTTC
.	TRBJ2-1	TRBV11-2	.	CASSPTRANEQFF	TGTGCCAGCAGCCCGACCAGGGCCAATGAGCAGTTCTTC
.	TRBJ2-7	TRBV6-5	.	CASTRYGGPYEQYF	TGTGCCAGCACCAGGTACGGGGGGCCCTACGAGCAGTACTTC
.	TRBJ2-7	TRBV5-4	once	CASSLGGGGSYEQYF	TGTGCCAGCAGCTTGGGGGGAGGCGGCTCCTACGAGCAGTACTTC
TRBD2	TRBJ2-3	TRBV5-6	.	CATGGASTDTQYF	TGTGCCACCGGGGGGGCCAGCACAGATACGCAGTATTTT
TRBD1	TRBJ1-5	TRBV29-1	once	CSVGTGGNQPQHF	TGCAGCGTTGGGACAGGGGGTAATCAGCCCCAGCATTTT
TRBD2	TRBJ2-7	TRBV10-1	.	CASSEGGTRRHEQYF	TGCGCCAGCAGTGAGGGGGGGACTAGGCGCCACGAGCAGTACTTC
.	TRBJ1-4	TRBV19	.	CAGRFAGNSNEKLFF	TGTGCCGGTAGATTTGCAGGGAACTCTAATGAAAAACTGTTTTTT
.	TRBJ2-7	TRBV19	.	CASSRFSQNYEQYF	TGTGCCAGTAGTAGATTCTCCCAGAACTACGAGCAGTACTTC
TRBD1	TRBJ2-7	TRBV7-2	.	CASSSTGGVGYEQYF	TGTGCCAGCAGCTCAACAGGGGGCGTTGGCTACGAGCAGTACTTC
TRBD2	TRBJ2-1	TRBV27	.	CASSSLAGGFGNEQFF	TGTGCCAGCAGTTCCTTAGCGGGAGGGTTCGGCAATGAGCAGTTCTTC
TRBD1	TRBJ1-5	TRBV15	few	CATSRDLTGHGNQPQHF	TGTGCCACCAGCAGAGATTTGACAGGGCATGGCAATCAGCCCCAGCATTTT
.	TRBJ1-2	TRBV7-2	.	CASSLAGGGGYTF	TGTGCCAGCAGCTTAGCAGGGGGAGGGGGCTACACCTTC
TRBD2	TRBJ2-3	TRBV7-2	.	CASSLAGGVRDTQYF	TGTGCCAGCAGCTTAGCGGGAGGGGTCCGAGATACGCAGTATTTT
TRBD2	TRBJ2-7	TRBV4-1	.	CASSQGLAGVYYEQYF	TGCGCCAGCAGCCAAGGCCTAGCGGGAGTATACTACGAGCAGTACTTC
.	TRBJ2-7	TRBV5-1	.	CASSPGTGTYEQYF	TGCGCCAGCAGCCCCGGGACTGGAACCTACGAGCAGTACTTC
TRBD1	TRBJ1-4	TRBV6-1	.	CASSGQGQDEKLFF	TGTGCCAGCAGTGGACAGGGTCAGGATGAAAAACTGTTTTTT
TRBD1	TRBJ1-4	TRBV4-1	.	CASSQDRMQGQAGKLFF	TGCGCCAGCAGCCAAGATCGGATGCAGGGACAGGCCGGAAAACTGTTTTTT
TRBD1	TRBJ2-2	TRBV7-8	.	CASSSKGGMWNTGELFF	TGTGCCAGCAGCTCCAAAGGGGGCATGTGGAACACCGGGGAGCTGTTTTTT
.	TRBJ2-3	TRBV6-6	.	CASSPPSVGTDTQYF	TGTGCCAGCAGTCCTCCTAGCGTCGGCACAGATACGCAGTATTTT
.	TRBJ2-7	TRBV19	.	CASSIQFYYEQYF	TGTGCCAGTAGTATTCAGTTTTACTACGAGCAGTACTTC